This T cell receptor beta chain was profiled in a study of OX40 agonist ivuxolimab in advanced cancers. About the research overall: Three patients, one with hepatocellular carcinoma and two with cutaneous melanoma, responded partially.

Systemic immunosuppression or a history of autoimmune disease excluded patients. About this clone itself: The antigen remains unidentified.

Measured with immunoSEQ multiplex PCR; TCRdb has only the in-frame clones, and not every one. The repertoire holds around 20,000 clones, with about 83% as singletons. Trimming took 1 base from V and 3 from J, leaving 12 bases between them. Germline V gene lookup returns CDR1 SGHAT and CDR2 FQNNGV. The CDR3 covers 15 residues. Points from the study as a whole: Blood T cells, both CD4+ and CD8+, expanded clonally by week 6 at 0.1 to 3.0 mg/kg. It was also the case that some nonresponders had low normalized T-cell clonal expansion.

The source was CD4+ or CD8+ T cells sorted from blood, collected in a trial of the OX40 agonist ivuxolimab. This rearrangement joins TRBV11-2 to TRBJ1-2; D possibly corresponds to TRBD1 (5 bases). The source is an adult with an advanced solid tumor such as melanoma, head and neck, liver or kidney cancer. CDR3: CASSLVADNYYGYTF. Here the CDR3 DNA reads TGTGCCAGCAGCTTAGTGGCGGACAACTACTATGGCTACACCTTC.